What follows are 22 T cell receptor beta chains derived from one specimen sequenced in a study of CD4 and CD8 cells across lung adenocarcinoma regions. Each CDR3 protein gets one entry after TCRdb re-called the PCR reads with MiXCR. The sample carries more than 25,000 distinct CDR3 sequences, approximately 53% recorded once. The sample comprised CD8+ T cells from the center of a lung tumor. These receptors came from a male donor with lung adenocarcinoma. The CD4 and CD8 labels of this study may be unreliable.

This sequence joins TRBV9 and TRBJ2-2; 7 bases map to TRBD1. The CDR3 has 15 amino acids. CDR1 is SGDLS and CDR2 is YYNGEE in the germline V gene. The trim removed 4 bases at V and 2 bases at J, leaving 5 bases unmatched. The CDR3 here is CASSSRQGNTGELFF. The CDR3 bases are TGTGCCAGCAGCTCCCGACAGGGAAACACCGGGGAGCTGTTTTTT. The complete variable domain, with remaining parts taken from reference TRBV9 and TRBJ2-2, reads DSGVTQTPKHLITATGQRVTLRCSPRSGDLSVYWYQQSLDQGLQFLIQYYNGEERAKGNILERFSAQQFPDLHSELNLSSLELGDSALYFCASSSRQGNTGELFFGEGSRLTVL.

CDR3 sequence reads: CASSEAWDSQDFF. For the CDR3, the DNA is TGTGCCAGCAGTGAAGCTTGGGACTCGCAAGACTTCTTT. V and J are TRBV6-1 and TRBJ1-1; a possible D gene is TRBD1 (5 bases). V lost 0 bases to trimming and J lost 14 bases, with 16 bases between them. There are 13 residues in the CDR3. CDR1 is MNHNS and CDR2 is SASEGT in the germline V gene.

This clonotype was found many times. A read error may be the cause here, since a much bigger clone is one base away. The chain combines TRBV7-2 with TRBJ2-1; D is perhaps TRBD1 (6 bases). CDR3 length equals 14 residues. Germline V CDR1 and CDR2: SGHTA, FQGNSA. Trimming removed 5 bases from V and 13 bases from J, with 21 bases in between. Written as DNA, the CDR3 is TGTGCCAGCAGCCCGGGGTGGGGGCCGGGGACCCAGTTCTTC. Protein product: CASSPGWGPGTQFF. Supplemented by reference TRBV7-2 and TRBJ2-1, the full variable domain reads GAGVSQSPSNKVTEKGKDVELRCDPISGHTALYWYRQSLGQGLEFLIYFQGNSAPDKSGLPSDRFSAERTGGSVSTLTIQRTQQEDSAVYLCASSPGWGPGTQFFGPGTRLTVL.

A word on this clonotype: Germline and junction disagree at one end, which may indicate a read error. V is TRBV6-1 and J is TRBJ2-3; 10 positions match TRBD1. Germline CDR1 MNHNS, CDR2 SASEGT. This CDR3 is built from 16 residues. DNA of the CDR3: TGTGCCAGCAGTGACGCCGGGACAGGGGCCAGGGATACGCAGTACTTT. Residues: CASSDAGTGARDTQYF.

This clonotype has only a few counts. In DNA, the CDR3 is TGTGCCAGCAGCTACGTCCTGGCGTCAAACACTGAAGCTTTCTTT. It codes for CASSYVLASNTEAFF. The chain is built from TRBV3-1 and TRBJ1-1; no firm D call. Between the trimmed V and J ends, which lost 5 bases and 2 bases, there was a span of 15 bases. This CDR3 is 15 amino acids long. Germline V lookup: CDR1 LGHDT, CDR2 YNNKEL (reference sequence).

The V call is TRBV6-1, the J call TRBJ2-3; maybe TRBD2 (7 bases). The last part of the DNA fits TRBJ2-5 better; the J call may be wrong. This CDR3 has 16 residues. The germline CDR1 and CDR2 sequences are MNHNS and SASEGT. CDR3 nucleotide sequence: TGTGCCAGCGCGGGACCCGGGGGGCGAGGCCCAGATACCCAGTACTTC. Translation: CASAGPGGRGPDTQYF.

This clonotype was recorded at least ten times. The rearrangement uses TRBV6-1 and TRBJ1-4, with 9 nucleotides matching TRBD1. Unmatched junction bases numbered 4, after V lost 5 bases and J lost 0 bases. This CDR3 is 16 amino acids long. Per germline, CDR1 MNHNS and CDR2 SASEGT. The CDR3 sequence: CASSRQGGATNEKLFF. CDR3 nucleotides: TGTGCCAGCAGTCGACAGGGGGGTGCAACTAATGAAAAACTGTTTTTT.

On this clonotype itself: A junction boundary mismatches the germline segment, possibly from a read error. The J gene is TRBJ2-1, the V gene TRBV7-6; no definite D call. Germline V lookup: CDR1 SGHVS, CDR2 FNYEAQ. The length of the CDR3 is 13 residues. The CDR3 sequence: CAKSFDNYNEQFF. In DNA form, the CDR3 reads TGTGCCAAGAGCTTTGACAACTACAATGAGCAGTTTTTT.

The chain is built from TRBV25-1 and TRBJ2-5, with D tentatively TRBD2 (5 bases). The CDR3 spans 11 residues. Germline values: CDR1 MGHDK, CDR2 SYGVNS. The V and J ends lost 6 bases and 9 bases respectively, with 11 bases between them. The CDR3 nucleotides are TGTGCCAGCAGGTGCTCCGGGGCCCAGTACTTC. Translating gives CASRCSGAQYF.

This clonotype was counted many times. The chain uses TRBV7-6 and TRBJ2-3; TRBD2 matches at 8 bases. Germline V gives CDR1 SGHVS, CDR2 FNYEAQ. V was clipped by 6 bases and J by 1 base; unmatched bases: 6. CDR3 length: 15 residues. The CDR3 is CASSRVGGGTDTQYF. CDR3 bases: TGTGCCAGCAGTAGAGTCGGGGGGGGCACAGATACGCAGTATTTT.

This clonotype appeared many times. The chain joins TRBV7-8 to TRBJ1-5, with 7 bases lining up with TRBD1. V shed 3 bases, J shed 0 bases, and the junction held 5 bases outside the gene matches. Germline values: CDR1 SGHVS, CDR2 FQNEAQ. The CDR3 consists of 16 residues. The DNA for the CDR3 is TGTGCCAGCAGCTTTGGGACAGCGAATAGCAATCAGCCCCAGCATTTT. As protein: CASSFGTANSNQPQHF.

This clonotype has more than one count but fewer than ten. Here the CDR3 DNA reads TGTGCCAGCAGCTCCCGGAGGGGCGGTAATTCACCCCTCCACTTT. Translation gives CASSSRRGGNSPLHF. The rearrangement links TRBV7-8 to TRBJ1-6, with TRBD1 as a possible D gene (5 bases). The V and J ends lost 4 bases and 6 bases respectively, with 13 bases between them. This CDR3 is built from 15 residues. Germline V gene lookup returns CDR1 SGHVS and CDR2 FQNEAQ.

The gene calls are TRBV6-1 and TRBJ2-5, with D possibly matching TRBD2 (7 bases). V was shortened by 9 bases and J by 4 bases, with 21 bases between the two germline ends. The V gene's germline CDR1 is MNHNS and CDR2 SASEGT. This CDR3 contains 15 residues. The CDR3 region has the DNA TGTGCCAGGGGGGGCGGGGGCCGTGACACAGAGACCCAGTACTTC. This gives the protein CARGGGGRDTETQYF.

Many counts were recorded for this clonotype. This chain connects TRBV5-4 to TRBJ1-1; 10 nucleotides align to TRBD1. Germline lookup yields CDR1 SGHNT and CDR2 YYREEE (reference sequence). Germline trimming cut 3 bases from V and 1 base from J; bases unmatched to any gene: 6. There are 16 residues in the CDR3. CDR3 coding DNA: TGTGCCAGCAGCTCCGGACAGGGGGGGTCGAACACTGAAGCTTTCTTT. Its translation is CASSSGQGGSNTEAFF.

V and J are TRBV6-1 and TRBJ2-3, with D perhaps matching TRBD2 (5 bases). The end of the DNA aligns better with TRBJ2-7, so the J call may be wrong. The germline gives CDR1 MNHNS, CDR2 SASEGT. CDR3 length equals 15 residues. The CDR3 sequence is CASITQRWAKNTQYF. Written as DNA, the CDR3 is TGTGCCAGCATCACACAGCGGTGGGCGAAAAACACGCAGTACTTC.

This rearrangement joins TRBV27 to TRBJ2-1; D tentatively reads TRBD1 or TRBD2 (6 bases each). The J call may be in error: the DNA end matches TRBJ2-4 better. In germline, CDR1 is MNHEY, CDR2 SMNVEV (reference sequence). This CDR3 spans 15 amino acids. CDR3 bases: TGTGCCGGGGGGCCCGGGGGCCGTGCCAAAGACACTCAGTACTTC. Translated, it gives CAGGPGGRAKDTQYF.

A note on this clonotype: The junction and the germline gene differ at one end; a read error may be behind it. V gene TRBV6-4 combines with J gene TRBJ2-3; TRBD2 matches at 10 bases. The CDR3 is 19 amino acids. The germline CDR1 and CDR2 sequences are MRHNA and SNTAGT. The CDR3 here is CGSSLTAASGGSGTDTQYF. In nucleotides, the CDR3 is TGTGGCAGCAGTCTCACGGCGGCTAGCGGGGGATCGGGCACAGATACGCAGTATTTT.

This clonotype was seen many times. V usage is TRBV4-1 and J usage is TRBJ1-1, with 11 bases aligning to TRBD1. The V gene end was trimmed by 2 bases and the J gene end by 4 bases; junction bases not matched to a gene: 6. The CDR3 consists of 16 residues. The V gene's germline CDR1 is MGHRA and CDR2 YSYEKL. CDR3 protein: CASSQTPGQGVTEAFF. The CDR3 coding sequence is TGCGCCAGCAGCCAAACTCCGGGACAGGGGGTCACTGAAGCTTTCTTT.

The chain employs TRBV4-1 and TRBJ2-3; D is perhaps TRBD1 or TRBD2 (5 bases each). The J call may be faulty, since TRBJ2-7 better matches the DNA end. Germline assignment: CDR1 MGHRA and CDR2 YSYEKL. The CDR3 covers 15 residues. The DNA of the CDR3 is TGCGCCAGGGGCCACGGACACGGAGGCCCAGAGACGCAGTACTTC. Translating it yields CARGHGHGGPETQYF.

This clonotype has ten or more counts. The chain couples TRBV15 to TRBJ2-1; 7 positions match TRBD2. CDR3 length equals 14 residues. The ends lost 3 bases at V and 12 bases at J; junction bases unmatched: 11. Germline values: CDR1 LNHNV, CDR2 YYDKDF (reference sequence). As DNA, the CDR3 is TGTGCCACCAGCAGTTTCGGGAGCGGGGCTTGGCAGTTCTTC. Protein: CATSSFGSGAWQFF.

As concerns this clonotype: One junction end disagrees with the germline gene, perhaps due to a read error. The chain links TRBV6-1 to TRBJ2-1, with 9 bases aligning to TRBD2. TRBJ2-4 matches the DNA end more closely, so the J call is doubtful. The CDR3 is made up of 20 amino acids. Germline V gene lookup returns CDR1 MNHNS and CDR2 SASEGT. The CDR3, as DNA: TGTGCGAGCAGTGGGACTCGAGGGGGGCGGGGGGGCCGAGCCCAAAAGACTCAGTACTTC. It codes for CASSGTRGGRGGRAQKTQYF.

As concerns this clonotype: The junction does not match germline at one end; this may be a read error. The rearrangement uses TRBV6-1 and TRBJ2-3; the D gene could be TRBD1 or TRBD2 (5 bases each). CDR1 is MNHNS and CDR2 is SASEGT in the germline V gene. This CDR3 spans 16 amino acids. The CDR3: CASSESGMGVEDTQYF. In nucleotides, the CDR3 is TGTGCCAGCAGTGAATCGGGGATGGGGGTTGAAGATACTCAGTATTTT.